These T cell receptor beta chains were read from a single sample in a study of radiotherapy plus CTLA-4 blockade in lung cancer. The method was immunoSEQ multiplex PCR; TCRdb's version includes in-frame clones alone and lacks a portion of them. The profile shows approximately 85,000 clones, over 75% of them singletons. This specimen was peripheral blood, taken from a patient treated with radiotherapy plus ipilimumab. The receptor source for this set is a human donor with non-small cell lung cancer that progressed on radiotherapy plus ipilimumab. Each CDR3 is given with its conserved first and last residue. D genes are given only for firm matches. Clone sizes are given selectively: once, few, many, or a class where the clone is expanded.

TRBJ1-1	NA	TRBV9	NA	TGTGCCAGCAGCGTAGGGGGGCAGGGCTCTGCGGCTTTCTTT	CASSVGGQGSAAFF
TRBJ2-7	TRBD1	TRBV18	NA	TGTGCCAGCTCACCTGACCCGGGACAGTTTTGGACCTACGAGCAGTACTTC	CASSPDPGQFWTYEQYF
TRBJ1-5	NA	TRBV5-6	NA	TGTGCCAGCAGCTTGGATGCACAGGGAGTAAGCAATCAGCCCCAGCATTTT	CASSLDAQGVSNQPQHF
TRBJ2-7	NA	TRBV10-3	few	TGTGCCATCAGTGCCCAGGGGTACTACGAGCAGTACTTC	CAISAQGYYEQYF
TRBJ1-1	TRBD1	TRBV5-4	NA	TGTGCCAGCAGCTTGGGCAACAGGGGTGACACTGAAGCTTTCTTT	CASSLGNRGDTEAFF
TRBJ2-2	NA	TRBV30	NA	TGTGCCTGGACCGTTCGGCCGGGGGCCGGGGAGCTGTTTTTT	CAWTVRPGAGELFF
TRBJ1-5	TRBD1	TRBV28	NA	TGTGCCAGCAGTTCATCCGGCAGGGGGGTCCAGCCCCAGCATTTT	CASSSSGRGVQPQHF
TRBJ1-5	NA	TRBV4-1	NA	TGCGCCAGCAGCCAAGAGACAGGTAATCAGCCCCAGCATTTT	CASSQETGNQPQHF
TRBJ1-2	NA	TRBV5-6	once	TGTGCCAGCAGCTTAGTCCAGGAGGGTGGCTACACCTTC	CASSLVQEGGYTF
TRBJ2-3	NA	TRBV4-1	NA	TGCGCCAGCAGCCAAGAGTTCCGGGGCGGCCTCACAGATACGCAGTATTTT	CASSQEFRGGLTDTQYF
TRBJ1-1	NA	TRBV11-2	NA	TGTGCCAGCAGCCCCCGGGCTGGGATGAACACTGAAGCTTTCTTT	CASSPRAGMNTEAFF
TRBJ2-4	TRBD1	TRBV5-1	NA	TGCGCCAGCAGCTTAATACAGGGGGCCAAAAACATTCAGTACTTC	CASSLIQGAKNIQYF
TRBJ1-2	NA	TRBV15	NA	TGTGCCACCAGCAGACCCCCCCGAGGAGAATACTATGGCTACACCTTC	CATSRPPRGEYYGYTF
TRBJ2-6	NA	TRBV4-3	NA	TGCGCCAGCAGCCATTCCACCAAACAGGGATTCCCCTCTGGGGCCAACGTCCTGACTTTC	CASSHSTKQGFPSGANVLTF
TRBJ2-1	TRBD1	TRBV7-2	once	TGTGCCAGCAGCTCCCTTTTGGGACAGGGTATCCATGAGCAGTTCTTC	CASSSLLGQGIHEQFF
TRBJ1-1	NA	TRBV5-1	NA	TGCGCCAGCAGCCTGGGGGTATGGGGCACTGAAGCTTTCTTT	CASSLGVWGTEAFF
TRBJ2-7	NA	TRBV27	once	TGTGCCAGCGACGAACCCGGCAGGGCGTACGAGCAGTACTTC	CASDEPGRAYEQYF
TRBJ1-1	NA	TRBV7-8	NA	TGTGCCAGCAGCTCACGGCGACTGAACACTGAAGCTTTCTTT	CASSSRRLNTEAFF
TRBJ1-3	NA	TRBV4-1	NA	TGCGCCAGCAGCCAAGATACCGGGGGAGGAGGAAACACCATATATTTT	CASSQDTGGGGNTIYF
TRBJ1-6	NA	TRBV7-3	few	TGTGCCAGCTCCAAGGATTATAATTCACCCCTCCACTTT	CASSKDYNSPLHF
TRBJ1-2	NA	TRBV19	NA	TGTGCCAGTAGTGCTAATCACCAGGGGATCGGCTATGGCTACACCTTC	CASSANHQGIGYGYTF
TRBJ1-1	NA	TRBV4-3	NA	TGCGCCAGCAGCCAGGGGACGGACCGGTCGAACACTGAAGCTTTCTTT	CASSQGTDRSNTEAFF
TRBJ2-1	NA	TRBV9	NA	TGTGCCAGTGGGCCGAGCGGGTCTTACAATGAGCAGTTCTTC	CASGPSGSYNEQFF